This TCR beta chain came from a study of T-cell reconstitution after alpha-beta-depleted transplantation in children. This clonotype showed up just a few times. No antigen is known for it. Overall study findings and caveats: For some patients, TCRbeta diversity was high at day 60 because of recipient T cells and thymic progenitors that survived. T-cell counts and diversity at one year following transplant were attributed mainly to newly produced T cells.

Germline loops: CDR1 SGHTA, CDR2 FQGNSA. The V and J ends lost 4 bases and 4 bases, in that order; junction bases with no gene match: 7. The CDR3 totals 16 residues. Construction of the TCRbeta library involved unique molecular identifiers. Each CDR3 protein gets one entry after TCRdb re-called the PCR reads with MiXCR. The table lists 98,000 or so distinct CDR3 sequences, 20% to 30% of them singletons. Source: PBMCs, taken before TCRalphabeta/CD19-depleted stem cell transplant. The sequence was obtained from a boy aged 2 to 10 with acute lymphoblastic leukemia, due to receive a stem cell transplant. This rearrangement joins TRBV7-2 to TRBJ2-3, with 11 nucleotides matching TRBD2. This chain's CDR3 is CASSSTSGSRADTQYF. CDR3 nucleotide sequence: TGTGCCAGCAGCTCTACTAGCGGGAGTAGGGCAGATACGCAGTATTTT.